This T cell receptor (beta chain) comes out of a study of T cell responses to AZD1222 COVID-19 vaccine. Broader study findings: The CD4 TCRs associated with vaccination extended across spike and predominated at 160-218 and 743-854. Among AZD1222 vaccinees, only six or seven were seropositive at baseline.

The data were produced by immunoSEQ multiplex PCR, yet TCRdb's version contains in-frame clones alone and is incomplete. The data show tens of thousands of clones, with 80% to 90% seen just once and under 30% held by the top ten. The junction had 10 bases not matched to a gene; V was cut back by 2 bases and J by 4 bases. Germline lookup yields CDR1 SGHTA and CDR2 FQGTGA. The CDR3 is 18 residues long. In the case of this clone: The antigen is unknown.

This clonotype originated in an adult who received the AZD1222 COVID-19 vaccine. The material sequenced was peripheral blood, taken 28 days after the second AZD1222 dose. The genes are TRBV7-3 and TRBJ2-1; 11 bases line up with TRBD2. The CDR3 loop is CASSLAGTSGLNYNEQFF. CDR3 coding DNA: TGTGCCAGCAGCTTAGCAGGGACTAGCGGACTTAATTACAATGAGCAGTTCTTC.